This TCR beta chain was recorded in a study of OX40 agonist ivuxolimab in advanced cancers. Clones were read by immunoSEQ multiplex PCR, and TCRdb kept only the in-frame ones, dropping some. The data show some 72,000 clones, with approximately 84% seen just once and roughly 0.5% held by the top ten. With V trimmed by 5 bases and J by 4 bases, 8 bases remained unmatched. This CDR3 spans 15 amino acids. Germline CDR1 KGHSH, CDR2 LQKENI. General study results and limits: Compared with CD4+, CD8+ T cells on average had more expanded clones.

This clone has just a few counts. No antigen is known for it. This clonotype was sampled from an adult with an advanced solid tumor such as melanoma, head and neck, liver or kidney cancer. Here the sequenced sample was CD4+ or CD8+ T cells sorted from blood, taken in a trial of the OX40 agonist ivuxolimab. The chain employs TRBV18 and TRBJ1-2; TRBD1 matches at 9 bases. The CDR3 nucleotides read TGTGCCAGCTCAGGGCCGGGACAGGGTACCTATGGCTACACCTTC. Its protein is CASSGPGQGTYGYTF.